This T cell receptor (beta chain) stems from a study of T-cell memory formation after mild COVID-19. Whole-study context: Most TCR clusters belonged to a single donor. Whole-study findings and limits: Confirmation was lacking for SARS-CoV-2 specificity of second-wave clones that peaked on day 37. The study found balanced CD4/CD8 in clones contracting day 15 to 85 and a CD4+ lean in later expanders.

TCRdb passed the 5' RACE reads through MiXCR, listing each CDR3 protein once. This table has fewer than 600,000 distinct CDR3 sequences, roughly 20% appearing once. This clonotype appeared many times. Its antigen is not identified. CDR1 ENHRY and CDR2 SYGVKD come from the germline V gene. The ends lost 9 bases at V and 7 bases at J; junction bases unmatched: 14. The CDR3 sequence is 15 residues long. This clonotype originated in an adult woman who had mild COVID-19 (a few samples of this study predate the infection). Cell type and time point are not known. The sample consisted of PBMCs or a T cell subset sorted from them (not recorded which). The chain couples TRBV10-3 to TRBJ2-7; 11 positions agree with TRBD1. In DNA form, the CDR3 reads TGTGCCATGGCGCGTGTCGGACAGGGGGCAAGGGAGCAGTACTTC. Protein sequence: CAMARVGQGAREQYF.